This TCR beta chain was identified in a study of regulatory T cells in long-lasting Graves disease. Study-level points and caveats: Segments TRBV28, TRBJ1-2 and TRBJ2-5 showed preferential usage in persistent disease.

Combining iRepertoire HTBI primers with Arm-PCR of CDR3 regions, the authors built TCR beta libraries. TCRdb ran MiXCR on the multiplex PCR reads and lists one entry per CDR3 protein. The data hold 350,000 to 550,000 distinct CDR3 sequences, with approximately 16% observed a single time. The CDR3 covers 14 residues. The V and J ends lost 7 bases and 4 bases, in that order; junction bases with no gene match: 11. Germline V gives CDR1 GTSNPN, CDR2 SVGIG (reference sequence). Time point of the sample: newly diagnosed GD, antithyroid drugs for less than 3 months. PBMC RNA was the source of the TCR library. The diagnosis of Graves' disease used American Thyroid Association guidelines. A note on this clonotype: The antigen is not known.

The sample was also linked to a second study, of T cells in Graves' hyperthyroidism and ophthalmopathy.

The clonotype was recovered from a woman between 18 and 30 years old with Graves disease. The source was peripheral blood mononuclear cells (PBMCs), collected at new diagnosis, from a patient treated with antithyroid drugs. The chain joins TRBV30 to TRBJ2-7; TRBD2 agrees at 9 bases. Here the CDR3 reads CAYSRNSGSYEQYF. The CDR3 bases are TGTGCCTATTCCCGTAATAGCGGGAGTTACGAGCAGTACTTC. The whole variable domain, filled in from reference TRBV30 and TRBJ2-7, reads SQTIHQWPATLVQPVGSPLSLECTVEGTSNPNLYWYRQAAGRGLQLLFYSVGIGQISSEVPQNLSASRPQDRQFILSSKKLLLSDSGFYLCAYSRNSGSYEQYFGPGTRLTVT.